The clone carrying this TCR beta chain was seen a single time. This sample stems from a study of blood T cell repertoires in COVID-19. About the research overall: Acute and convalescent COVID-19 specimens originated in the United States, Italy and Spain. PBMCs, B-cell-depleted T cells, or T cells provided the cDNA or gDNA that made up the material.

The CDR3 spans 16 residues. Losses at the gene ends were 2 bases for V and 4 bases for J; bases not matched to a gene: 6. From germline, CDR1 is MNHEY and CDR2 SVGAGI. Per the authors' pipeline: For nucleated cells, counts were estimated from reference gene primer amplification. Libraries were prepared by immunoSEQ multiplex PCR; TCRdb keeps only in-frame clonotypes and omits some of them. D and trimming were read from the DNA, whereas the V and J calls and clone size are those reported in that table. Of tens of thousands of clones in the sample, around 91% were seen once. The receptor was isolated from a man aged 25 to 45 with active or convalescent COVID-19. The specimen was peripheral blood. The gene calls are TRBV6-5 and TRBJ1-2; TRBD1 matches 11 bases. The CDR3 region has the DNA TGTGCCAGCAGTTACGCCCGGACAGGGGGCGGCTATGGCTACACCTTC. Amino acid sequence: CASSYARTGGGYGYTF.